Each of the 16 T cell receptor beta chains below was sequenced from the same sample in a study of cytomegalovirus exposure and HLA in healthy donors. The primer mix had 60 Vbeta and 13 Jbeta primers. The data were produced by immunoSEQ multiplex PCR, yet TCRdb's version contains in-frame clones alone and is incomplete. The repertoire holds around 160,000 clones, with 70% to 80% as singletons. Sequenced input: PBMCs. The source of these receptors is a young man in good health and CMV-seropositive.

The chain links TRBV7-2 to TRBJ1-1; D unresolved. The CDR3 loop spans 13 amino acids. The germline V gene encodes CDR1 SGHTA and CDR2 FQGNSA. Trimming shortened V by 6 bases and J by 0 bases, and 8 bases separated the two germline ends. CDR3 in amino acids: CASSPTLNTEAFF. DNA for the CDR3: TGTGCCAGCAGTCCGACACTGAACACTGAAGCTTTCTTT.

V usage is TRBV4-2 and J usage is TRBJ2-3; D is unclear. Deletions cut 1 base from V and 0 bases from J, with 8 bases between. The CDR3 runs to 15 residues. Per germline, CDR1 LGHNA and CDR2 YNFKEQ. CDR3: CASSQATTSTDTQYF. The CDR3 DNA reads as TGTGCCAGCAGCCAAGCGACAACTAGCACAGATACGCAGTATTTT.

This clone was seen just once. The rearrangement links TRBV19 to TRBJ1-2; 8 bases match TRBD1. Per germline, CDR1 LNHDA and CDR2 SQIVND (reference sequence). The trim removed 1 base at V and 4 bases at J, leaving 2 bases unmatched. The CDR3 runs 14 residues. The CDR3 is CASSIGTGGYGYTF. CDR3 nucleotide sequence: TGTGCCAGTAGTATAGGAACAGGGGGCTATGGCTACACCTTC.

This clone was counted only a few times. The rearrangement uses TRBV6-4 and TRBJ2-1; D unclear. This CDR3 spans 14 amino acids. CDR1 MRHNA and CDR2 SNTAGT come from the germline V gene. Trimming stripped 4 bases from V and 7 bases from J, with 14 bases between. In DNA, the CDR3 is TGTGCCAGCAGTGGAAGGCAGGTAAGGAATGAGCAGTTCTTC. Amino acids: CASSGRQVRNEQFF.

For this clone: This sample also contains other DNA sequences that code for the same CDR3. The J gene is TRBJ2-7, the V gene TRBV4-1; D unresolved. Germline CDR1 and CDR2: MGHRA and YSYEKL. Between the trimmed V and J ends, which lost 0 bases and 1 base, there was a span of 7 bases. This CDR3 comprises 14 residues. DNA of the CDR3: TGCGCCAGCAGCCAAGAACCAGAATCCTACGAGCAGTACTTC. This encodes CASSQEPESYEQYF.

This chain uses TRBV7-3 with TRBJ1-1; D unclear. Germline V gene data show CDR1 as SGHTA and CDR2 as FQGTGA. The V gene lost 6 bases and the J gene lost 1 base, with 12 bases spanning the gap. The CDR3 has 14 amino acids. The chain's CDR3 is CASRDGRENTEAFF. CDR3 coding DNA: TGTGCCAGCAGAGACGGGCGGGAGAACACTGAAGCTTTCTTT.

The chain has TRBV27 and TRBJ2-1, with a tentative D call TRBD2 (6 bases). CDR3 size: 14 residues. Germline V gene lookup returns CDR1 MNHEY and CDR2 SMNVEV (reference sequence). Trimming took 7 bases from V and 5 from J, leaving 15 bases between them. CDR3: CASTRLVGNNEQFF. As DNA, the CDR3 is TGTGCCAGCACCCGACTAGTGGGGAACAATGAGCAGTTCTTC.

The chain combines TRBV4-3 with TRBJ2-1; tentative D call: TRBD1 (5 bases). V was clipped by 0 bases and J by 0 bases, with 9 bases between them. In germline, CDR1 is LGHNA, CDR2 YSLEER. The CDR3 runs to 16 residues. In DNA form, the CDR3 reads TGCGCCAGCAGCCAAGATTCGACAGTCTCCTACAATGAGCAGTTCTTC. It yields the protein CASSQDSTVSYNEQFF.

This clone was recorded only once. The chain links TRBV27 to TRBJ1-2, with 10 bases matching TRBD1. Per the germline V gene, CDR1 is MNHEY and CDR2 is SMNVEV (reference sequence). This CDR3 spans 14 amino acids. The trim removed 6 bases at V and 7 bases at J, leaving 8 bases unmatched. The CDR3, as DNA: TGTGCCAGCAGCTCTGGGACAGGGGCGTTTGGCTACACCTTC. Residues: CASSSGTGAFGYTF.

V and J are TRBV11-2 and TRBJ1-4; 9 bases match TRBD1. V was pared by 5 bases and J by 11 bases, with 12 bases of the junction left unmatched. The germline CDR1 and CDR2 sequences are SGHAT and FQNNGV. This CDR3 spans 15 amino acids. The CDR3 loop reads CASSKDRGRFLKLFF. The CDR3 DNA reads TGTGCCAGCAGCAAGGACAGGGGCCGTTTTCTGAAACTGTTTTTT.

V gene TRBV5-4 combines with J gene TRBJ2-2; D may be TRBD1 (5 bases). This CDR3 contains 15 residues. V lost 1 base, J lost 1 base, and 8 bases lay in between. Germline assignment: CDR1 SGHNT and CDR2 YYREEE (reference sequence). The CDR3 is CASSLIGVNTGELFF. The DNA for the CDR3 is TGTGCCAGCAGCTTGATAGGGGTGAACACCGGGGAGCTGTTTTTT.

V is TRBV29-1 and J is TRBJ1-1; no reliable D call. V gave up 3 bases and J gave up 11 bases, with 13 bases separating them. Germline lookup yields CDR1 SQVTM and CDR2 ANQGSEA. This CDR3 has 11 amino acids. CDR3 sequence: CSVERLREAFF. The CDR3 nucleotides are TGCAGCGTTGAGAGGCTCCGGGAGGCTTTCTTT.

The chain is built from TRBV4-3 and TRBJ2-1; 8 nucleotides agree with TRBD2. Germline trimming cut 0 bases from V and 7 bases from J; bases unmatched to any gene: 8. Germline-derived CDR1 and CDR2 are LGHNA and YSLEER. This CDR3 is 16 amino acids long. The CDR3 loop reads CASSQESSGSGNEQFF. CDR3 coding DNA: TGCGCCAGCAGCCAAGAATCAAGCGGGAGTGGTAATGAGCAGTTCTTC.

V usage is TRBV11-2 and J usage is TRBJ1-2; 7 bases agree with TRBD1. The V segment lost 2 bases and the J segment 0 bases; nucleotides outside the gene matches: 3. Germline V gene data show CDR1 as SGHAT and CDR2 as FQNNGV. CDR3 size: 15 residues. The CDR3 DNA is TGTGCCAGCAGCTTAACCGGGACAGCTAACTATGGCTACACCTTC. Translating gives CASSLTGTANYGYTF.

This chain links TRBV7-6 with TRBJ2-2; D ambiguous. Germline-derived CDR1 and CDR2 are SGHVS and FNYEAQ. The ends were cut back, 1 base at V and 5 bases at J, with 8 bases in the middle. CDR3 length equals 14 residues. CDR3 nucleotide sequence: TGTGCCAGCAGCTTAGAGTCGGGTACCGGGGAGCTGTTTTTT. Its protein is CASSLESGTGELFF.

The table lists this clone with a count of one. The chain carries TRBV10-3 and TRBJ1-4; D gene ambiguous. The germline gives CDR1 ENHRY, CDR2 SYGVKD. CDR3 size: 14 residues. Between the trimmed V and J ends, which lost 6 bases and 8 bases, there was a span of 16 bases. The CDR3 sequence is CAISPTKTGEKLFF. CDR3 in DNA: TGTGCCATCAGCCCGACCAAGACGGGGGAAAAACTGTTTTTT.